The 5 T cell receptor beta chains below come from one sample, sequenced in a study of blood T cell repertoires in COVID-19. Sequencing was performed with immunoSEQ multiplex PCR; in TCRdb, only in-frame clones are kept and a portion is missing. The repertoire holds about 97,000 clones, with just under 90% as singletons. The sequenced sample was peripheral blood. These receptors were obtained from a human donor in a cohort sampled during active COVID-19.

The chain uses TRBV29-1 and TRBJ2-1; 8 bases agree with TRBD2. With 5 bases clipped from V and 9 bases from J, the junction kept 15 bases outside the gene matches. The CDR3 runs to 15 residues. Looked up from germline, CDR1 is SQVTM and CDR2 is ANQGSEA. The chain's CDR3 is CSVIGNLAGWGEQFF. The DNA for the CDR3 is TGCAGCGTTATAGGGAATTTAGCGGGATGGGGTGAGCAGTTCTTC.

The rearrangement joins TRBV7-8 to TRBJ1-2, with 7 bases matching TRBD1. This CDR3 is built from 16 residues. The germline V gene has CDR1 SGHVS and CDR2 FQNEAQ. J lost 3 bases, V lost 2 bases, and 9 bases had no gene match. The CDR3 region is CASSLLGDSDYYGYTF. The CDR3 DNA reads TGTGCCAGCAGCTTATTGGGGGACAGTGATTACTATGGCTACACCTTC.

The chain recombines TRBV7-9 with TRBJ2-7; D is possibly TRBD1 (6 bases). The CDR3 loop spans 15 amino acids. Germline values: CDR1 SEHNR, CDR2 FQNEAQ (reference sequence). With 4 bases removed from V and 0 bases from J, the gap between germline ends came to 13 bases. The CDR3 sequence is CASSSGHLSSYEQYF. The CDR3 nucleotides read TGTGCCAGCAGCTCGGGACATCTAAGCTCCTACGAGCAGTACTTC.

The V call is TRBV29-1, the J call TRBJ2-5, with D unresolved. Trimming left V 6 bases short and J 2 bases short, with 4 bases between. From germline, CDR1 is SQVTM and CDR2 ANQGSEA. The CDR3 runs 10 residues. CDR3 in amino acids: CSVLQETQYF. Written as DNA, the CDR3 is TGCAGCGTCCTACAAGAGACCCAGTACTTC.

The chain recombines TRBV5-4 with TRBJ2-7; weak D call: TRBD2 (5 bases). V was cut by 6 bases and J by 4 bases, with 20 bases left in between. The CDR3 extends over 15 amino acids. Germline V gene sequence: CDR1 SGHNT, CDR2 YYREEE (reference sequence). The CDR3 spells CASTEIPGSRYEQYF. The CDR3 DNA reads TGTGCCAGCACCGAGATTCCGGGATCAAGGTACGAGCAGTACTTC.